A few counts support the clone carrying this TCR beta chain. No antigen is known for it. A sort by CD45RO/CCR7/CD25/CD127/CD95/CD27 yielded CD4+ naive, central memory, regulatory and stem cell-like memory cells. The data belong to a study of beta chain features in type 1 diabetes. Expressed TCRB transcripts were sequenced because the entire RNA isolate underwent reverse transcription. The table came from immunoSEQ multiplex PCR; TCRdb's copy has only in-frame clones and leaves some out. The repertoire holds about 640,000 clones, with around an eighth as singletons. Study observations and caveats: There was a possibility that cDNA sequencing over-represented cells with high TCR expression. A moderate, significant TCRB CDR3 shortening appeared in type 1 diabetes across four CD4+ subsets. The study found fewer insertions and more deletions at VDJ junctions in type 1 diabetes patients.

The sequenced sample consisted of naive CD4+ T cells from blood. This TCR derives from a man younger than 45 with type 1 diabetes.

The CDR3 loop reads CASSSTASGANVLTF. CDR3 in DNA: TGTGCCAGCAGCTCGACAGCCTCTGGGGCCAACGTCCTGACTTTC. The J gene is TRBJ2-6, the V gene TRBV11-2, with a weak D call TRBD1 (5 bases). The CDR3 runs 15 residues. Germline V gene lookup returns CDR1 SGHAT and CDR2 FQNNGV. Trimming pared 4 bases from V and 0 bases from J, leaving 7 bases between.